This T cell receptor beta chain was sequenced for a study of tumor-infiltrating lymphocytes in localized non-small cell lung cancer. Trimming shortened V by 5 bases and J by 5 bases, and 17 bases separated the two germline ends. Germline V gene data show CDR1 as MNHEY and CDR2 as SMNVEV (reference sequence). This CDR3 spans 15 amino acids. Only one count was recorded for this clone. Sequencing used immunoSEQ multiplex PCR; TCRdb keeps in-frame clones, though not all of them. The table lists 21,000 or so clones, about 80% of them singletons, with around 3.5% in the top ten. The clonotype was recovered from a human donor with non-small cell lung cancer. The specimen was lung tumor tissue. J is TRBJ2-3 and V is TRBV27; unclear D gene. The CDR3 coding sequence is TGTGCCAGCAGTCCCTCGAGTTTTCCCGAAGATACGCAGTATTTT. Its translation: CASSPSSFPEDTQYF.